A selection of T cell receptor beta chains follows, all from one sample in a study of cytomegalovirus exposure and HLA in healthy donors. Libraries were prepared by immunoSEQ multiplex PCR; TCRdb keeps only in-frame clonotypes and omits some of them. The data show under 200,000 clones, roughly nine tenths seen once. Source material: PBMCs. These receptors were collected from a young woman in good health and CMV-seropositive. Both conserved end residues are part of each CDR3. The D gene is left open where the match is weak. Expanded clones get a size class; other rows say once, few or many, or leave the size out.

j_call | clone_size | d_call | v_call | cdr3_aa | cdr3_nt
TRBJ2-1 | - | - | TRBV18 | CASSPLRDFQFF | TGTGCCAGCTCACCCCTCCGGGACTTCCAGTTCTTC
TRBJ1-1 | - | TRBD1 | TRBV27 | CASWGAQGFNTEAFF | TGTGCCAGCTGGGGGGCACAGGGGTTTAACACTGAAGCTTTCTTT
TRBJ1-2 | - | - | TRBV19 | CASSPGQGRGYTF | TGTGCCAGTAGTCCCGGTCAGGGGCGCGGCTACACCTTC
TRBJ1-2 | - | TRBD1 | TRBV4-1 | CASSQEGSGQGRLGGYTF | TGCGCCAGCAGCCAAGAAGGGTCTGGACAGGGTAGACTGGGGGGCTACACCTTC
TRBJ1-5 | - | TRBD1 | TRBV2 | CASSGQGARNQPQHF | TGTGCCAGCAGTGGACAGGGGGCGCGAAATCAGCCCCAGCATTTT
TRBJ2-7 | - | TRBD2 | TRBV27 | CASSLSSGRALREQYF | TGTGCCAGCAGTTTATCTAGCGGGAGGGCCTTACGCGAGCAGTACTTC
TRBJ1-2 | - | TRBD1 | TRBV7-9 | CASSLAQGAGGYTF | TGTGCCAGCAGCTTAGCCCAGGGGGCGGGTGGCTACACCTTC
TRBJ1-4 | - | - | TRBV5-4 | CASSGAGIGNEKLFF | TGTGCCAGCAGCGGCGCGGGGATTGGGAATGAAAAACTGTTTTTT
TRBJ2-1 | - | TRBD2 | TRBV6-4 | CASSVLAGSSYNEQFF | TGTGCCAGCAGTGTACTAGCGGGGAGCTCCTACAATGAGCAGTTCTTC
TRBJ1-1 | - | - | TRBV18 | CASSPLEGHAFF | TGTGCCAGCTCACCACTAGAGGGTCATGCTTTCTTT
TRBJ2-2 | - | TRBD1 | TRBV4-1 | CASRRQGVDTGELFF | TGCGCCAGCAGGCGACAGGGGGTGGACACCGGGGAGCTGTTTTTT
TRBJ2-2 | - | - | TRBV27 | CASSLSMAGAGELFF | TGTGCCAGCAGTTTATCGATGGCAGGGGCCGGGGAGCTGTTTTTT
TRBJ1-1 | - | TRBD1 | TRBV6-6 | CASSSLTGGLNTEAFF | TGTGCCAGCAGTTCTCTAACAGGGGGTCTCAACACTGAAGCTTTCTTT
TRBJ2-2 | - | - | TRBV6-5 | CASSRALSGELFF | TGTGCCAGCAGTCGCGCCCTCTCGGGGGAGCTGTTTTTT
TRBJ1-1 | - | - | TRBV6-5 | CASCPPGGVGTEAFF | TGTGCCAGCTGCCCGCCGGGGGGCGTGGGGACTGAAGCTTTCTTT
TRBJ1-1 | - | - | TRBV7-9 | CASSYRVGPSFF | TGTGCCAGCAGCTACAGGGTGGGGCCTTCTTTCTTT
TRBJ1-1 | - | - | TRBV7-2 | CASSTPGRKAFF | TGTGCCAGCAGCACCCCCGGGAGAAAAGCTTTCTTT
TRBJ1-2 | - | TRBD1 | TRBV7-3 | CASSFTGAANYGYTF | TGTGCCAGCAGCTTCACAGGGGCGGCTAACTATGGCTACACCTTC
TRBJ2-7 | - | TRBD2 | TRBV4-1 | CASSRPGREYEQYF | TGCGCCAGCAGCCGGCCAGGGAGGGAATACGAGCAGTACTTC
TRBJ2-1 | once | - | TRBV4-3 | CASSPRSASSYNEQFF | TGCGCCAGCAGCCCCCGGAGCGCGAGCTCCTACAATGAGCAGTTCTTC
TRBJ2-2 | - | TRBD1 | TRBV5-1 | CASSAQGVGRELFF | TGCGCCAGCAGCGCACAGGGGGTTGGCCGGGAGCTGTTTTTT
TRBJ1-4 | - | - | TRBV9 | CASSVADLATNEKLFF | TGTGCCAGCAGCGTAGCTGACCTAGCAACTAATGAAAAACTGTTTTTT
TRBJ1-5 | once | TRBD1 | TRBV10-3 | CAISDNDRVNQPQHF | TGTGCCATCAGTGACAATGACAGGGTAAATCAGCCCCAGCATTTT
TRBJ2-2 | - | - | TRBV29-1 | CSVGEVGDTGELFF | TGCAGCGTTGGGGAGGTGGGGGACACCGGGGAGCTGTTTTTT
TRBJ1-5 | - | - | TRBV6-1 | CASSEGQGIYQPQHF | TGTGCCAGCAGTGAAGGGCAGGGAATTTATCAGCCCCAGCATTTT
TRBJ1-4 | - | TRBD1 | TRBV28 | CASKQGADEKLFF | TGTGCCAGCAAACAGGGGGCGGATGAAAAACTGTTTTTT
TRBJ2-7 | - | TRBD2 | TRBV29-1 | CSVGAGGPYEQYF | TGCAGCGTTGGAGCGGGGGGCCCCTACGAGCAGTACTTC
TRBJ2-3 | - | TRBD2 | TRBV5-6 | CASSTSGGLTDTQYF | TGTGCCAGCAGCACTAGCGGGGGGCTCACAGATACGCAGTATTTT
TRBJ2-1 | - | TRBD2 | TRBV28 | CASSRRGGMGSGSRDEQFF | TGTGCCAGCAGCCGCCGTGGGGGGATGGGCAGCGGGAGTAGGGATGAGCAGTTCTTC
TRBJ2-5 | - | - | TRBV11-2 | CASSFQGETQYF | TGTGCCAGCAGCTTCCAGGGGGAGACCCAGTACTTC
TRBJ1-2 | - | TRBD1 | TRBV2 | CASSPTGSNYGYTF | TGTGCCAGCAGCCCGACAGGGTCTAACTATGGCTACACCTTC
TRBJ2-2 | - | TRBD2 | TRBV28 | CASLSGTRTGELFF | TGTGCCAGCCTTAGCGGGACGAGAACGGGGGAGCTGTTTTTT
TRBJ1-2 | - | - | TRBV5-1 | CASSLEGRGYYGYTF | TGCGCCAGCAGCTTGGAAGGCAGGGGATACTATGGCTACACCTTC
TRBJ2-7 | - | TRBD2 | TRBV19 | CASSTGTSGSYEQYF | TGTGCCAGTAGTACCGGGACTAGCGGGTCCTACGAGCAGTACTTC
TRBJ2-7 | - | - | TRBV6-1 | CASSEDRDSYEQYF | TGTGCCAGCAGTGAAGACAGGGACTCCTACGAGCAGTACTTC
TRBJ1-2 | - | - | TRBV6-1 | CASMEYGYTF | TGTGCCAGCATGGAGTATGGCTACACCTTC
TRBJ2-6 | - | - | TRBV7-3 | CASSAKPGMESGANVLTF | TGTGCCAGCAGCGCGAAGCCAGGGATGGAGTCTGGGGCCAACGTCCTGACTTTC
TRBJ1-2 | - | - | TRBV6-5 | CASSDTGGYTF | TGTGCCAGCAGTGATACGGGAGGCTACACCTTC
TRBJ2-2 | - | TRBD2 | TRBV5-4 | CASSEKTSNTGELFF | TGTGCCAGCAGCGAAAAGACTAGCAACACCGGGGAGCTGTTTTTT
TRBJ2-7 | - | TRBD2 | TRBV4-1 | CASSRGRVLTSGRTYEQYF | TGCGCCAGCAGCCGGGGACGCGTTCTGACTAGCGGGAGAACCTACGAGCAGTACTTC
TRBJ2-1 | - | TRBD2 | TRBV6-1 | CASSVSGGSYNEQFF | TGTGCCAGCAGTGTTAGCGGGGGCTCCTACAATGAGCAGTTCTTC
TRBJ2-3 | - | - | TRBV30 | CAWSAQGWGSADTQYF | TGTGCCTGGAGTGCCCAGGGGTGGGGTAGCGCAGATACGCAGTATTTT
TRBJ2-7 | - | - | TRBV27 | CASSLSMFHEQYF | TGTGCCAGCAGTTTATCCATGTTTCACGAGCAGTACTTC
TRBJ2-7 | - | TRBD1 | TRBV30 | CAWSYGTENEQYF | TGTGCCTGGAGTTATGGGACAGAGAACGAGCAGTACTTC
TRBJ1-1 | - | TRBD1 | TRBV9 | CASSAEGALRNTEAFF | TGTGCCAGCAGCGCAGAGGGGGCACTAAGGAACACTGAAGCTTTCTTT
TRBJ2-1 | - | TRBD2 | TRBV6-5 | CASAPAGGLADEQFF | TGTGCCAGTGCCCCGGCGGGGGGACTAGCGGATGAGCAGTTCTTC
TRBJ2-7 | - | - | TRBV15 | CATSREAASSYEQYF | TGTGCCACCAGCAGAGAGGCGGCGTCCTCCTACGAGCAGTACTTC
TRBJ2-7 | - | - | TRBV28 | CASSLIAGPGVYEQYF | TGTGCCAGCAGTTTAATAGCGGGCCCAGGGGTCTACGAGCAGTACTTC
TRBJ1-1 | - | - | TRBV4-3 | CASSQVGLMNTEAFF | TGCGCCAGCAGCCAAGTCGGTCTCATGAACACTGAAGCTTTCTTT
TRBJ2-7 | once | TRBD1 | TRBV18 | CASFRQGIHEQYF | TGTGCCAGCTTCAGACAGGGGATCCACGAGCAGTACTTC
TRBJ2-4 | - | - | TRBV2 | CASQRETGNLAKNIQYF | TGTGCCAGCCAGCGGGAGACAGGGAATCTAGCCAAAAACATTCAGTACTTC
TRBJ1-4 | - | TRBD1 | TRBV4-2 | CASSHIDRGTNEKLFF | TGTGCCAGCAGCCATATTGACAGGGGAACTAATGAAAAACTGTTTTTT